The 5 T cell receptor beta chains listed next were all sequenced from one sample in a study of shared clonotypes between healthy human individuals. Sequencing used immunoSEQ multiplex PCR; TCRdb keeps in-frame clones, though not all of them. The data hold roughly 1,800,000 clones, with just under 95% observed a single time. The naive CD8 subset, CD45RO-negative cells positively selected for CCR7, excluded terminally differentiated effector memory CD45RA+ cells. The specimen was naive CD8+ T cells sorted from blood. These receptors all come from a man aged 18-30 years in good health.

The CDR3 DNA reads as TGTGCCAGCAGTCCCCAGAACACTGAAGCTTTCTTT. Translation: CASSPQNTEAFF. The chain links TRBV28 to TRBJ1-1; D remains ambiguous. Germline lookup yields CDR1 MDHEN and CDR2 SYDVKM. V was clipped by 5 bases and J by 1 base, with 5 bases between them. CDR3 size: 12 residues.

J is TRBJ2-7 and V is TRBV5-5, with D hard to call. Per the germline V gene, CDR1 is SGHKS and CDR2 is YYEKEE (reference sequence). Deletions cut 0 bases from V and 6 bases from J, with 7 bases between. This CDR3 is 12 amino acids long. For the CDR3, the DNA is TGTGCCAGCAGCTTGGGCGGCCTCGAGCAGTACTTC. Its protein product is CASSLGGLEQYF.

J is TRBJ2-4 and V is TRBV5-1; D not certain. Germline CDR1 SGHRS, CDR2 YFSETQ. V was trimmed by 1 base and J by 5 bases, leaving 4 bases between them. The length of the CDR3 is 12 residues. The CDR3 loop reads CASSLKENIQYF. In DNA, the CDR3 is TGCGCCAGCAGCTTGAAGGAAAACATTCAGTACTTC.

V is TRBV5-1 and J is TRBJ1-1, with D uncertain. This CDR3 spans 14 amino acids. V was cut by 1 base and J by 8 bases, with 15 bases left in between. Germline CDR1 is SGHRS and CDR2 is YFSETQ. CDR3 sequence: CASSLLGKDFEAFF. The CDR3 coding sequence is TGCGCCAGCAGCTTGTTAGGGAAAGACTTCGAAGCTTTCTTT.

The rearrangement uses TRBV30 and TRBJ2-3, with TRBD2 matching over 7 bases. Per germline, CDR1 GTSNPN and CDR2 SVGIG (reference sequence). The V gene end was trimmed by 3 bases and the J gene end by 2 bases; junction bases not matched to a gene: 5. The CDR3 loop spans 14 amino acids. The CDR3 here is CAWRQLAVTDTQYF. As DNA, the CDR3 is TGTGCCTGGAGGCAGCTAGCGGTCACAGATACGCAGTATTTT.